This is a list of T cell receptor beta chains from one sample in a study of T-cell memory formation after mild COVID-19. TCRdb recomputed calls from the 5' RACE reads with MiXCR, one row per CDR3 protein. The sample lists just over 350,000 distinct CDR3 sequences, approximately 15% seen once, with around 21% in the top ten. The material sequenced was PBMCs or a T cell subset sorted from them (not recorded which). These receptors came from a man aged 18 to 35 who had mild COVID-19 (a few samples of this study predate the infection). Cell type and time point are not known. CDR3s include the opening cysteine and the closing phenylalanine or tryptophan. D genes are given only for firm matches. Only some rows state a clone size, as once, few, many or a class for expanded clones.

CDR3: CASTLGGTSGQETQYF
DNA: TGCGCCAGCACCCTGGGGGGGACTAGCGGTCAAGAGACCCAGTACTTC
size: few
V: TRBV5-1
D: TRBD2
J: TRBJ2-5

CDR3: CASSWRDHSSTDTQYF
DNA: TGTGCCAGCAGCTGGCGGGACCATTCTAGCACAGATACGCAGTATTTT
size: few
V: TRBV5-6
D: -
J: TRBJ2-3

CDR3: CASSVESGGKTQYF
DNA: TGTGCCAGCAGCGTAGAGTCGGGGGGAAAGACCCAGTACTTC
size: few
V: TRBV9
D: TRBD2
J: TRBJ2-5

CDR3: CASSSEGATSGANVLTF
DNA: TGCGCCAGCAGCTCGGAGGGGGCCACCTCTGGGGCCAACGTCCTGACTTTC
size: few
V: TRBV5-1
D: -
J: TRBJ2-6

CDR3: CATSSGQGEETQYF
DNA: TGTGCCACCAGTAGCGGACAGGGCGAAGAGACCCAGTACTTC
size: few
V: TRBV24-1
D: TRBD1
J: TRBJ2-5

CDR3: CASSQDSWAWETQYF
DNA: TGCGCCAGCAGCCAAGATTCGTGGGCTTGGGAGACCCAGTACTTC
size: -
V: TRBV4-3
D: -
J: TRBJ2-5

CDR3: CASSQDQGEDIQYF
DNA: TGCGCCAGCAGCCAAGATCAGGGGGAAGACATTCAGTACTTC
size: few
V: TRBV4-1
D: TRBD1
J: TRBJ2-4

CDR3: CASRAGASSTDTQYF
DNA: TGTGCCAGCAGGGCAGGGGCTTCTAGCACAGATACGCAGTATTTT
size: few
V: TRBV27
D: -
J: TRBJ2-3

CDR3: CASSPMGQLNQPQHF
DNA: TGCGCCAGCAGCCCCATGGGACAGCTCAATCAGCCCCAGCATTTT
size: few
V: TRBV5-1
D: TRBD1
J: TRBJ1-5

CDR3: CSASLEPTSGEQETQYF
DNA: TGCAGTGCGAGCCTCGAACCGACTAGCGGGGAACAAGAGACCCAGTACTTC
size: many
V: TRBV20-1
D: TRBD2
J: TRBJ2-5

CDR3: CASSYPGLAGARSYNEQFF
DNA: TGTGCCAGCAGTTACCCCGGACTAGCGGGGGCCCGCTCCTACAATGAGCAGTTCTTC
size: few
V: TRBV6-6
D: TRBD2
J: TRBJ2-1

CDR3: CASSWAPGQGNTGELFF
DNA: TGCGCCAGCAGCTGGGCACCGGGACAGGGTAACACCGGGGAGCTGTTTTTT
size: -
V: TRBV5-1
D: TRBD1
J: TRBJ2-2

CDR3: CASSPQLAGLGNEQFF
DNA: TGTGCCAGCAGCCCCCAGCTGGCAGGGTTGGGCAATGAGCAGTTCTTC
size: -
V: TRBV11-2
D: -
J: TRBJ2-1

CDR3: CASSLGLIFEQFF
DNA: TGTGCCAGCAGCTTAGGGCTCATCTTCGAGCAGTTCTTC
size: -
V: TRBV11-2
D: -
J: TRBJ2-1

CDR3: CALLGTFVSNEQFF
DNA: TGTGCTCTCCTCGGCACTTTCGTATCCAATGAGCAGTTCTTC
size: few
V: TRBV6-5
D: -
J: TRBJ2-1

CDR3: CSAINGGGDTQYF
DNA: TGCAGTGCCATCAACGGGGGTGGAGATACGCAGTATTTT
size: few
V: TRBV20-1
D: -
J: TRBJ2-3

CDR3: CSVEGPQRGTSTDTQYF
DNA: TGCAGCGTTGAAGGCCCGCAGCGGGGGACTAGCACAGATACGCAGTATTTT
size: few
V: TRBV29-1
D: TRBD2
J: TRBJ2-3

CDR3: CSASWGLTSTDTQYF
DNA: TGCAGTGCTAGTTGGGGGCTCACTAGCACAGATACGCAGTATTTT
size: few
V: TRBV20-1
D: -
J: TRBJ2-3

CDR3: CSARQGSYGYTF
DNA: TGCAGTGCTCGACAGGGGTCCTATGGCTACACCTTC
size: -
V: TRBV20-1
D: TRBD1
J: TRBJ1-2

CDR3: CASSSGNGDEQFF
DNA: TGTGCCAGCAGCTCGGGGAACGGGGATGAGCAGTTCTTC
size: few
V: TRBV7-3
D: -
J: TRBJ2-1

CDR3: CASSYPSFSEAFF
DNA: TGTGCCAGCAGTTACCCCAGCTTCTCTGAAGCTTTCTTT
size: few
V: TRBV6-2/TRBV6-3
D: -
J: TRBJ1-1

CDR3: CASSPSETGNTIYF
DNA: TGTGCCAGCTCACCATCCGAGACTGGAAACACCATATATTTT
size: -
V: TRBV18
D: -
J: TRBJ1-3

CDR3: CASSVRGEGGSPLHF
DNA: TGTGCCAGCAGCGTTCGGGGGGAAGGGGGTTCACCCCTCCACTTT
size: few
V: TRBV9
D: -
J: TRBJ1-6

CDR3: CASGPTGYGYTF
DNA: TGTGCCAGCGGTCCGACAGGGTATGGCTACACCTTC
size: -
V: TRBV12-3/TRBV12-4
D: TRBD1
J: TRBJ1-2

CDR3: CASRSGESNQPQHF
DNA: TGTGCCAGCAGATCCGGGGAAAGCAATCAGCCCCAGCATTTT
size: -
V: TRBV5-5
D: -
J: TRBJ1-5

CDR3: CASSHRSGDYEQYF
DNA: TGTGCCAGCAGTCATAGGTCAGGGGACTACGAGCAGTACTTC
size: few
V: TRBV6-5
D: -
J: TRBJ2-7

CDR3: CASRLRQGPSYEQYF
DNA: TGTGCCAGCAGGCTCCGACAGGGGCCCTCCTACGAGCAGTACTTC
size: -
V: TRBV7-2
D: TRBD1
J: TRBJ2-7

CDR3: CASRPGQGTEAFF
DNA: TGTGCCAGCAGACCGGGACAGGGCACTGAAGCTTTCTTT
size: few
V: TRBV6-5
D: TRBD1
J: TRBJ1-1

CDR3: CSVEPRDINYGYTF
DNA: TGCAGCGTTGAACCGAGGGACATCAACTATGGCTACACCTTC
size: -
V: TRBV29-1
D: -
J: TRBJ1-2

CDR3: CASALQGRGDTQYF
DNA: TGTGCCAGCGCGCTACAGGGGAGGGGAGATACGCAGTATTTT
size: many
V: TRBV6-5
D: -
J: TRBJ2-3

CDR3: CASSLGGGQYNEQFF
DNA: TGTGCCAGCAGCCTAGGAGGGGGCCAGTACAATGAGCAGTTCTTC
size: many
V: TRBV9
D: -
J: TRBJ2-1

CDR3: CSVEGGTGANVLTF
DNA: TGCAGCGTTGAAGGAGGGACTGGGGCCAACGTCCTGACTTTC
size: -
V: TRBV29-1
D: -
J: TRBJ2-6

CDR3: CASSASMGQQYF
DNA: TGTGCCAGCAGCGCAAGTATGGGGCAACAGTACTTC
size: -
V: TRBV7-2
D: -
J: TRBJ2-7

CDR3: CATYPGRSYEQYF
DNA: TGTGCCACGTACCCAGGAAGGTCCTACGAGCAGTACTTC
size: many
V: TRBV10-3
D: -
J: TRBJ2-7

CDR3: CASSEGVGTGNTGELFF
DNA: TGTGCCAGCAGTGAGGGAGTTGGGACAGGGAACACCGGGGAGCTGTTTTTT
size: -
V: TRBV12-3/TRBV12-4
D: TRBD1
J: TRBJ2-2

CDR3: CASSRTGRQPQHF
DNA: TGTGCCAGCAGCCGGACAGGGAGGCAGCCCCAGCATTTT
size: few
V: TRBV7-8
D: TRBD1
J: TRBJ1-5

CDR3: CASSTGQGRGETQYF
DNA: TGCGCCAGCAGCACCGGACAGGGAAGAGGGGAGACCCAGTACTTC
size: -
V: TRBV5-1
D: TRBD1
J: TRBJ2-5

CDR3: CASSAASTDTQYF
DNA: TGTGCCAGCAGCGCCGCTAGCACAGATACGCAGTATTTT
size: -
V: TRBV9
D: -
J: TRBJ2-3

CDR3: CASSFWSLGDEKLFF
DNA: TGTGCCAGCAGCTTTTGGAGCCTGGGGGATGAAAAACTGTTTTTT
size: few
V: TRBV5-5
D: -
J: TRBJ1-4

CDR3: CASSLATGAGNTEAFF
DNA: TGCGCCAGCAGCTTGGCGACAGGGGCAGGGAACACTGAAGCTTTCTTT
size: -
V: TRBV5-1
D: TRBD1
J: TRBJ1-1

CDR3: CASSQVVTLEALGAPLHF
DNA: TGCGCCAGCAGCCAAGTAGTGACACTGGAGGCTTTAGGGGCACCCCTCCACTTT
size: few
V: TRBV4-3
D: -
J: TRBJ1-6

CDR3: CASSLVSRVNTEAFF
DNA: TGTGCCAGCAGCTTAGTTTCTCGGGTCAACACTGAAGCTTTCTTT
size: many
V: TRBV7-2
D: -
J: TRBJ1-1

CDR3: CASRPRGDTGELFF
DNA: TGTGCCAGCAGACCTAGGGGCGACACCGGGGAGCTGTTTTTT
size: -
V: TRBV7-3
D: -
J: TRBJ2-2

CDR3: CASSYWGQGYTF
DNA: TGTGCCAGCAGTTACTGGGGCCAGGGCTACACCTTC
size: few
V: TRBV6-5
D: -
J: TRBJ1-2

CDR3: CASSVLERGFQETQYF
DNA: TGTGCCAGCAGTGTATTAGAGCGGGGGTTCCAAGAGACCCAGTACTTC
size: many
V: TRBV2
D: TRBD2
J: TRBJ2-5

CDR3: CASSPLGGSPEQFF
DNA: TGTGCCAGCTCACCACTAGGAGGAAGTCCTGAGCAGTTCTTC
size: few
V: TRBV18
D: -
J: TRBJ2-1

CDR3: CASSYSRGPSYNEQFF
DNA: TGTGCCAGCAGTTACAGCCGGGGTCCTTCCTACAATGAGCAGTTCTTC
size: many
V: TRBV6-2/TRBV6-3
D: -
J: TRBJ2-1

CDR3: CASSFESRGEKLFF
DNA: TGCGCCAGCAGCTTTGAGTCGCGGGGGGAAAAACTGTTTTTT
size: -
V: TRBV5-1
D: -
J: TRBJ1-4

CDR3: CASSYEGANTGELFF
DNA: TGTGCCAGCAGTTATGAGGGTGCGAACACCGGGGAGCTGTTTTTT
size: few
V: TRBV6-5
D: -
J: TRBJ2-2